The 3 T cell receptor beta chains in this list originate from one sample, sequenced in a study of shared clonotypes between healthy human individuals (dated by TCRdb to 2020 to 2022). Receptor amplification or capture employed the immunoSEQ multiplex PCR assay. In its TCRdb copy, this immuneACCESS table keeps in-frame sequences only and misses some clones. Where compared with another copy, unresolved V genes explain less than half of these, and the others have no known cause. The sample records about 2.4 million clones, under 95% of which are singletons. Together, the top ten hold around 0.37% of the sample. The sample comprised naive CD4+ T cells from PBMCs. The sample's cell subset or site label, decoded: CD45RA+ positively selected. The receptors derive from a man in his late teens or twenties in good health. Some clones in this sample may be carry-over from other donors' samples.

The CDR3, as DNA: TGTGCCAGCTCACCTCGACTAGCGGGAGATACGCAGTATTTT. Translated, it gives CASSPRLAGDTQYF. The chain has TRBV18 and TRBJ2-3, with 10 bases fitting TRBD2. This CDR3 spans 14 amino acids. The ends lost 3 bases at V and 5 bases at J; junction bases unmatched: 2. The V gene's germline CDR1 is KGHSH and CDR2 LQKENI. Together with reference TRBV18 and TRBJ2-3, the CDR3 gives the full variable domain: NAGVMQNPRHLVRRRGQEARLRCSPMKGHSHVYWYRQLPEEGLKFMVYLQKENIIDESGMPKERFSAEFPKEGPSILRIQQVVRGDSAAYFCASSPRLAGDTQYFGPGTRLTVL.

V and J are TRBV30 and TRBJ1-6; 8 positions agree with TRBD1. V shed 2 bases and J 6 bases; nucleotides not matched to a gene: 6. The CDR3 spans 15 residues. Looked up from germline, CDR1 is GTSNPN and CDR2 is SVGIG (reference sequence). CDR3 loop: CAWSYRDRGNSPLHF. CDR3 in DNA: TGTGCCTGGAGTTATAGAGACAGGGGTAATTCACCCCTCCACTTT.

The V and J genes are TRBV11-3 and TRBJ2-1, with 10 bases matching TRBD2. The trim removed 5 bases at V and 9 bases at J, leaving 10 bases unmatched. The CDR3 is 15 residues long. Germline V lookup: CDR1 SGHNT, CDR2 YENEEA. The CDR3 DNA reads TGTGCCAGCAGCGAAGATAGCGGGAGGTCTGGTGAGCAGTTCTTC. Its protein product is CASSEDSGRSGEQFF.